Presented here are 27 T cell receptor beta chains from one specimen sequenced in a study of T cell responses to AZD1222 COVID-19 vaccine. Sequenced by immunoSEQ multiplex PCR; TCRdb stores in-frame clones only, minus some. The table has 150,000 to 200,000 clones, around 94% seen once. The sample in question was peripheral blood, obtained 28 days after the second AZD1222 dose. The receptors were sampled from an adult who received the AZD1222 COVID-19 vaccine.

This chain uses TRBV5-5 with TRBJ1-1; maybe TRBD1 (6 bases). The ends were cut back, 4 bases at V and 5 bases at J, with 6 bases in the middle. From germline, CDR1 is SGHKS and CDR2 YYEKEE (reference sequence). The CDR3 runs to 11 residues. In DNA, the CDR3 is TGTGCCAGCAGCCAGGGGACTGAAGCTTTCTTT. Translating it yields CASSQGTEAFF.

This chain connects TRBV6-5 to TRBJ1-2, with D possibly TRBD1 on 5 matching bases. Trimming removed 2 bases from V and 2 bases from J, with 15 bases in between. In germline, CDR1 is MNHEY, CDR2 SVGAGI. The CDR3 length is 16 residues. The CDR3 reads CASSYAFRGQNYGYTF. The CDR3 DNA reads as TGTGCCAGCAGTTACGCCTTTCGGGGCCAGAACTATGGCTACACCTTC.

V gene TRBV2 combines with J gene TRBJ1-1, with TRBD1 as a possible D gene (5 bases). The CDR3 is 14 amino acids. CDR1 is SNHLY and CDR2 is FYNNEI in the germline V gene. V lost 4 bases and J 5 bases, leaving 14 bases between the germline ends. This CDR3 reads CASSGTGGFTEAFF. CDR3 coding DNA: TGTGCCAGCAGTGGGACGGGGGGTTTTACTGAAGCTTTCTTT.

The chain is built from TRBV21-1 and TRBJ2-7; the table calls TRBD2, which could not be checked here. TRBV21-1 is reported as a pseudogene. The CDR3 has 15 residues. CDR3 amino acids: CASSTKDWGAYEQYF. The CDR3 nucleotides are TGTGCCAGCAGCACAAAAGATTGGGGGGCCTACGAGCAGTACTTC.

The chain carries TRBV9 and TRBJ2-1, with D uncertain. Germline lookup yields CDR1 SGDLS and CDR2 YYNGEE. Trimming took 1 base from V and 6 from J, leaving 14 bases between them. This CDR3 is 15 amino acids long. The CDR3 DNA reads TGTGCCAGCAGCGTAAGATGGTCAAACTTCAATGAGCAGTTCTTC. Amino acid sequence: CASSVRWSNFNEQFF.

The gene calls are TRBV6-5 and TRBJ1-2; a possible D gene is TRBD1 (6 bases). V was trimmed by 2 bases and J by 0 bases, leaving 10 bases between them. This CDR3 is 15 amino acids long. Germline CDR1 MNHEY, CDR2 SVGAGI. CDR3 sequence reads: CASSYGQGTNYGYTF. DNA of the CDR3: TGTGCCAGCAGTTACGGGCAGGGGACTAACTATGGCTACACCTTC.

The chain recombines TRBV13 with TRBJ2-1; TRBD1 is a possible D gene (6 bases). CDR3 length: 15 residues. Per the germline V gene, CDR1 is PRHDT and CDR2 is FYEKMQ (reference sequence). V was shortened by 2 bases and J by 5 bases, with 13 bases between the two germline ends. CDR3 residues: CASSLRGGAHNEQFF. CDR3 DNA sequence: TGTGCCAGCAGCTTACGAGGGGGAGCTCACAATGAGCAGTTCTTC. Full variable domain (missing parts from reference TRBV13 and TRBJ2-1): AAGVIQSPRHLIKEKRETATLKCYPIPRHDTVYWYQQGPGQDPQFLISFYEKMQSDKGSIPDRFSAQQFSDYHSELNMSSLELGDSALYFCASSLRGGAHNEQFFGPGTRLTVL.

The rearrangement uses TRBV7-2 and TRBJ2-5, with TRBD2 matching 7 bases. The V gene's germline CDR1 is SGHTA and CDR2 FQGNSA. The V segment lost 8 bases and the J segment 5 bases; nucleotides outside the gene matches: 14. The CDR3 has 15 residues. DNA for the CDR3: TGTGCCAGCGGCCGGACTGCGGGAGTGGTGGAGACCCAGTACTTC. Its translation is CASGRTAGVVETQYF.

The chain has TRBV4-1 and TRBJ1-1; D might be TRBD1 (6 bases). This CDR3 spans 15 amino acids. Deletions cut 4 bases from V and 1 base from J, with 13 bases between. CDR1 MGHRA and CDR2 YSYEKL come from the germline V gene. The CDR3 loop is CASSPGQTQNTEAFF. The CDR3 DNA is TGCGCCAGCAGCCCCGGACAGACACAGAACACTGAAGCTTTCTTT.

This clone was picked up a small number of times. This chain joins TRBV24-1 and TRBJ1-5; TRBD1 is a possible D gene (5 bases). CDR1 and CDR2 (germline): KGHDR, SFDVKD. There are 15 residues in the CDR3. With 4 bases removed from V and 3 bases from J, the gap between germline ends came to 12 bases. CDR3 in amino acids: CATSEYDRNNQPQHF. CDR3 DNA: TGTGCCACCAGTGAGTATGACAGAAACAATCAGCCCCAGCATTTT.

The chain is built from TRBV5-6 and TRBJ1-3; weak D call: TRBD1 (5 bases). CDR1 and CDR2 from the germline V gene are SGHDT and YYEEEE. The CDR3 runs to 15 residues. Trimming shortened V by 2 bases and J by 4 bases, and 13 bases separated the two germline ends. The CDR3 region is CASSFLQDSGNTIYF. The DNA for the CDR3 is TGTGCCAGCAGCTTTCTACAGGATTCGGGAAACACCATATATTTT.

This chain links TRBV21-1 with TRBJ1-6. TRBV21-1 is given as a pseudogene. This CDR3 spans 14 amino acids. The CDR3: CASSKSKGLSPLHF. DNA of the CDR3: TGTGCCAGCAGCAAATCAAAGGGTCTCTCACCCCTCCACTTT.

In regard to this clone: Other nucleotide sequences from this sample produce the same CDR3. The chain uses TRBV6-5 and TRBJ2-7, with TRBD2 matching 11 bases. Germline CDR1 and CDR2: MNHEY and SVGAGI. The CDR3 sequence is 14 residues long. V dropped 4 bases and J dropped 2; count of bases not matched to a gene: 1. CDR3 sequence: CASSLAGGPYEQYF. In DNA, the CDR3 is TGTGCCAGCAGTTTAGCGGGAGGGCCCTACGAGCAGTACTTC.

J is TRBJ2-7 and V is TRBV18; D is ambiguous. The CDR3 contains 12 residues. The germline V and J ends were trimmed by 5 bases and 3 bases, with 8 bases remaining between them. Germline V gene lookup returns CDR1 KGHSH and CDR2 LQKENI. In nucleotides, the CDR3 is TGTGCCAGCTCAGCAGGAATCTACGAGCAGTACTTC. Translated: CASSAGIYEQYF.

This sequence joins TRBV12-3 or TRBV12-4 and TRBJ2-7; 7 nucleotides agree with TRBD1. The V gene end was trimmed by 5 bases and the J gene end by 7 bases; junction bases not matched to a gene: 2. The CDR3 runs 11 residues. The CDR3 DNA follows: TGTGCCAGCAGTCCGGGACAGGAGCAGTACTTC. Translating it yields CASSPGQEQYF.

The rearrangement uses TRBV19 and TRBJ2-5; D unresolved. Germline loops: CDR1 LNHDA, CDR2 SQIVND (reference sequence). The CDR3 loop spans 13 amino acids. V dropped 8 bases and J dropped 3 bases, with 13 bases sitting between them. As DNA, the CDR3 is TGTGCCAGTCGTAAGGGATTAAAAGAGACCCAGTACTTC. Protein product: CASRKGLKETQYF. Full variable domain (missing parts from reference TRBV19 and TRBJ2-5): DGGITQSPKYLFRKEGQNVTLSCEQNLNHDAMYWYRQDPGQGLRLIYYSQIVNDFQKGDIAEGYSVSREKKESFPLTVTSAQKNPTAFYLCASRKGLKETQYFGPGTRLLVL.

The rearrangement uses TRBV3-1 (or the pseudogene TRBV3-2) and TRBJ1-5; no firm D call. V dropped 1 base and J dropped 7 bases, with 8 bases sitting between them. CDR1 LGHDT and CDR2 YNNKEL come from the germline V gene (reference sequence). CDR3 length: 13 amino acids. The DNA of the CDR3 is TGTGCCAGCAGCCAAGCCCCTCAACAGCCCCAGCATTTT. Translation gives CASSQAPQQPQHF.

This clone was observed once. The V call is TRBV2, the J call TRBJ1-2, with D possibly being TRBD1 (5 bases). Trimming removed 3 bases at V and 3 bases at J, with 11 bases between. CDR1 and CDR2 from the germline V gene are SNHLY and FYNNEI. CDR3 length: 14 amino acids. CDR3 amino acids: CASSETGPYYGYTF. CDR3 nucleotides: TGTGCCAGCAGTGAGACGGGACCCTACTATGGCTACACCTTC.

This chain joins TRBV6-5 and TRBJ1-5, with 7 bases that match TRBD1. The CDR3 contains 15 residues. Germline loops: CDR1 MNHEY, CDR2 SVGAGI. The V gene end was trimmed by 6 bases and the J gene end by 2 bases; junction bases not matched to a gene: 7. The CDR3 DNA is TGTGCCAGCAGACGAACAGGGGAACGCAATCAGCCCCAGCATTTT. Its translation: CASRRTGERNQPQHF.

The chain couples TRBV18 to TRBJ1-1; D is uncertain. Germline CDR1 and CDR2: KGHSH and LQKENI. The CDR3 length is 14 residues. Trimming removed 2 bases from V and 1 base from J, with 8 bases in between. As DNA, the CDR3 is TGTGCCAGCTCACCAATTAAAGGGAACACTGAAGCTTTCTTT. Protein product: CASSPIKGNTEAFF.

The chain joins TRBV5-6 to TRBJ2-1; TRBD2 matches 9 bases. The CDR3 has 17 residues. Germline V CDR1 and CDR2: SGHDT, YYEEEE. Germline trimming cut 1 base from V and 4 bases from J; bases unmatched to any gene: 9. This chain's CDR3 is CASSLPPETSGYNEQFF. In DNA, the CDR3 is TGTGCCAGCAGCTTGCCCCCCGAGACTAGCGGATACAATGAGCAGTTCTTC.

The chain joins TRBV4-1 to TRBJ2-3; no clear D. The V end lost 0 bases, the J end lost 5 bases, and 12 bases lay between the germline ends. CDR3 length equals 15 residues. CDR1 is MGHRA, CDR2 YSYEKL, per germline. Here the CDR3 DNA reads TGCGCCAGCAGCCAAGAGTCCGCGACGGAAGATACGCAGTATTTT. This encodes CASSQESATEDTQYF.

The chain employs TRBV18 and TRBJ1-1; the D is unclear. This CDR3 is built from 16 residues. V was pared by 4 bases and J by 10 bases, with 25 bases between. CDR1 and CDR2 (germline): KGHSH, LQKENI. CDR3 sequence reads: CASSLDAGVLGRVAFF. The CDR3 DNA reads as TGTGCCAGCTCACTCGATGCCGGGGTCCTCGGAAGGGTAGCTTTCTTT.

This chain connects TRBV9 to TRBJ2-3; the match to TRBD2 covers 10 bases. Unmatched junction bases numbered 9, after V lost 3 bases and J lost 5 bases. CDR1 is SGDLS and CDR2 is YYNGEE in the germline V gene. The CDR3 is made up of 16 amino acids. The CDR3 is CASSAVLAGSVDTQYF. The CDR3 DNA sequence: TGTGCCAGCAGCGCCGTACTAGCGGGATCGGTAGATACGCAGTATTTT.

CDR3 nucleotide sequence: TGCGCCAGCAGCTTGGTTCTAGCGGGGCACAATGAGCAGTTCTTC. The encoded protein is CASSLVLAGHNEQFF. The chain links TRBV5-1 to TRBJ2-1; 9 bases are shared with TRBD2. J lost 5 bases, V lost 0 bases, and 3 bases had no gene match. Germline loops: CDR1 SGHRS, CDR2 YFSETQ. The CDR3 extends over 15 amino acids. Filled out from reference TRBV5-1 and TRBJ2-1, the complete variable domain reads KAGVTQTPRYLIKTRGQQVTLSCSPISGHRSVSWYQQTPGQGLQFLFEYFSETQRNKGNFPGRFSGRQFSNSRSEMNVSTLELGDSALYLCASSLVLAGHNEQFFGPGTRLTVL.

The chain recombines TRBV7-9 with TRBJ2-1; D possibly uses TRBD1 or TRBD2 (5 bases each). The CDR3 totals 14 residues. V lost 5 bases, J lost 3 bases, and 11 bases lay in between. Per germline, CDR1 SEHNR and CDR2 FQNEAQ (reference sequence). In nucleotides, the CDR3 is TGTGCCAGCAGCCCCTGGGGGAACTACAATGAGCAGTTCTTC. Its translation: CASSPWGNYNEQFF.

CDR3 amino acids: CASSQDVVYNEQFF. CDR3 DNA: TGTGCCAGCAGCCAAGACGTGGTCTACAATGAGCAGTTCTTC. The J gene is TRBJ2-1, the V gene TRBV3-1 (or the pseudogene TRBV3-2); D uncertain. V was pared by 0 bases and J by 3 bases, with 6 bases between. The length of the CDR3 is 14 residues. Germline CDR1 and CDR2: LGHDT and YNNKEL (reference sequence).